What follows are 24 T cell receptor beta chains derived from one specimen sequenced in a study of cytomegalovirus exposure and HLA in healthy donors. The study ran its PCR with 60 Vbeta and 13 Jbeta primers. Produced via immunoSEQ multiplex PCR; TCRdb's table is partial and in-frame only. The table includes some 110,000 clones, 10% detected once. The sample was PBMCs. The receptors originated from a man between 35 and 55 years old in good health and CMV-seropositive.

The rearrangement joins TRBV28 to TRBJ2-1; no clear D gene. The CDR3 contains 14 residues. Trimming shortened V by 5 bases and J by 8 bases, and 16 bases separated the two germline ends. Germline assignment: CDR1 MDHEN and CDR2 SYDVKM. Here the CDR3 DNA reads TGTGCCAGCAGTCCCTTCCTTAGTGGAGATGAGCAGTTCTTC. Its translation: CASSPFLSGDEQFF.

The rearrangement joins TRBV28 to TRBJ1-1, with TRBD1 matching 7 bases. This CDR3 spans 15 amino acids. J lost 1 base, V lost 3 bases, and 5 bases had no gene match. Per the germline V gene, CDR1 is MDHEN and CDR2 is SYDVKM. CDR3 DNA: TGTGCCAGCAGTTTGCAGGGGGTCCCGAACACTGAAGCTTTCTTT. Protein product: CASSLQGVPNTEAFF.

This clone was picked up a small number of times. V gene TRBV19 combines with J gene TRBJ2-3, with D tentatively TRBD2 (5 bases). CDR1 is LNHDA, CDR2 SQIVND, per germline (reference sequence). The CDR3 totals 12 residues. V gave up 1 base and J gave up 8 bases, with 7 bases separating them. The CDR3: CASSIGRGTQYF. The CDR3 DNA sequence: TGTGCCAGTAGTATAGGCCGGGGTACGCAGTATTTT.

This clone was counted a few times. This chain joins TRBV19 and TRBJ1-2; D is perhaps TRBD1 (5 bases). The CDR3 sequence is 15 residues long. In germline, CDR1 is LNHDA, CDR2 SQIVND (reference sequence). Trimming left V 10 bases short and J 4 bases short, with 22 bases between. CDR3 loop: CATQPGGDGFYGYTF. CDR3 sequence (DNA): TGTGCCACCCAACCCGGGGGGGACGGCTTCTATGGCTACACCTTC.

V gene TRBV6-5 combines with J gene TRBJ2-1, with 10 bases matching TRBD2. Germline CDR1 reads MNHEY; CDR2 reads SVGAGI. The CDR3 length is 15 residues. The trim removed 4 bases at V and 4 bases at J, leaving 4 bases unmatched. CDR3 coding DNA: TGTGCCAGCAGTTCCGGGACTAGCGTGTACAATGAGCAGTTCTTC. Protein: CASSSGTSVYNEQFF.

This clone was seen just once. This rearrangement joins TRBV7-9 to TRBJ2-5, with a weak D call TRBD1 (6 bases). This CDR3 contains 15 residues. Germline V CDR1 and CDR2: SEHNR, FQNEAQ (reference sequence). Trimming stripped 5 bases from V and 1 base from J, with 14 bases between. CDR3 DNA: TGTGCCAGCAGCACCGTGGACAGCCCCCAAGAGACCCAGTACTTC. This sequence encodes CASSTVDSPQETQYF.

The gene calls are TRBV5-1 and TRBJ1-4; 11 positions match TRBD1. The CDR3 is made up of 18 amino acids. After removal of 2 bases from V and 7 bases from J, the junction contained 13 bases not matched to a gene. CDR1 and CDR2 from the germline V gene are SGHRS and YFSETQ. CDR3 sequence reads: CASSLGPGQGEESEKLFF. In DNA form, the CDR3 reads TGCGCCAGCAGCTTAGGACCGGGACAGGGGGAAGAGAGTGAAAAACTGTTTTTT.

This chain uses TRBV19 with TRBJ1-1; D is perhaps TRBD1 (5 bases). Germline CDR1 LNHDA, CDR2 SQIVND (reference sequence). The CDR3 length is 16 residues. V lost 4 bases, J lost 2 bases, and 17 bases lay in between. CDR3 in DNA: TGTGCCAGTAGTAACCCCTACAGGATTATCAACACTGAAGCTTTCTTT. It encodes CASSNPYRIINTEAFF. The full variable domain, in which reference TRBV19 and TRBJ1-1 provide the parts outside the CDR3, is DGGITQSPKYLFRKEGQNVTLSCEQNLNHDAMYWYRQDPGQGLRLIYYSQIVNDFQKGDIAEGYSVSREKKESFPLTVTSAQKNPTAFYLCASSNPYRIINTEAFFGQGTRLTVV.

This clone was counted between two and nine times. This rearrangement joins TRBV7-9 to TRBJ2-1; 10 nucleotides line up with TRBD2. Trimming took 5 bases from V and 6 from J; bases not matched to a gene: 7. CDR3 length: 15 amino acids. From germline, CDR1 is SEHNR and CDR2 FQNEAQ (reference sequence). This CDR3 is CASSQGRLAGNEQFF. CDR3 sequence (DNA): TGTGCCAGCAGCCAAGGGAGACTAGCGGGCAATGAGCAGTTCTTC.

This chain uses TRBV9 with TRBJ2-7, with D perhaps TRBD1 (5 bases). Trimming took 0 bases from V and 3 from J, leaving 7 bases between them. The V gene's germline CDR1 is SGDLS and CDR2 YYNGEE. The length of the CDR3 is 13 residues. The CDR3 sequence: CASSVEGDYEQYF. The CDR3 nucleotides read TGTGCCAGCAGCGTAGAAGGGGACTACGAGCAGTACTTC.

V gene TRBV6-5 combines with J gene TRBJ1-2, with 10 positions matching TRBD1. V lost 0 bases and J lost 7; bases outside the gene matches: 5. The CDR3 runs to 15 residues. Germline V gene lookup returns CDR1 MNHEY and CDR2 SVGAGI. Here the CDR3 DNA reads TGTGCCAGCAGTTACTCCATAAGACAGGGGGCTGGCTACACCTTC. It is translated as CASSYSIRQGAGYTF.

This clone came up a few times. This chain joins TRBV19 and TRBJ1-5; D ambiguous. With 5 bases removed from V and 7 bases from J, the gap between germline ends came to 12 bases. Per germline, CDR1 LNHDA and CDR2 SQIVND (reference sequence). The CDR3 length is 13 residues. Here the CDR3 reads CASSPGLKQPQHF. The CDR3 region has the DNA TGTGCCAGTAGTCCAGGTCTGAAGCAGCCCCAGCATTTT.

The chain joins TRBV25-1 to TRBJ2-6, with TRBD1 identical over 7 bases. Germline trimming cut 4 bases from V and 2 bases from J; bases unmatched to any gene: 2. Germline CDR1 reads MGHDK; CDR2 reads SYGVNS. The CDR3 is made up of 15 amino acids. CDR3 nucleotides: TGTGCCAGCAGTGCCGACAGGGCTGGGGCCAACGTCCTGACTTTC. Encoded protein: CASSADRAGANVLTF.

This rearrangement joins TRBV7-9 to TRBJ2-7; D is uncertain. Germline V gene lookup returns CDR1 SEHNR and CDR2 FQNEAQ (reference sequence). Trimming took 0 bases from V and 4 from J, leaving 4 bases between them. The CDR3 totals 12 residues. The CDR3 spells CASSLARYEQYF. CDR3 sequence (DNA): TGTGCCAGCAGCTTAGCGCGGTACGAGCAGTACTTC.

This CDR3 reads CASSFRGSSYNEQFF. The CDR3 DNA follows: TGTGCCAGCAGCTTCCGGGGTAGCTCCTACAATGAGCAGTTCTTC. The chain recombines TRBV5-4 with TRBJ2-1; D perhaps matches TRBD2 (5 bases). Germline loops: CDR1 SGHNT, CDR2 YYREEE (reference sequence). The length of the CDR3 is 15 residues. Trimming took 2 bases from V and 0 from J, leaving 9 bases between them.

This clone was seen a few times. CDR3 nucleotide sequence: TGTGCCAGTTTAGCGGGAGGGGTGAACGGGGAGCTGTTTTTT. Protein: CASLAGGVNGELFF. The chain is built from TRBV25-1 and TRBJ2-2; 11 nucleotides agree with TRBD2. The CDR3 sequence is 14 residues long. In germline, CDR1 is MGHDK, CDR2 SYGVNS. V lost 9 bases to trimming and J lost 7 bases; unmatched junction nucleotides: 7.

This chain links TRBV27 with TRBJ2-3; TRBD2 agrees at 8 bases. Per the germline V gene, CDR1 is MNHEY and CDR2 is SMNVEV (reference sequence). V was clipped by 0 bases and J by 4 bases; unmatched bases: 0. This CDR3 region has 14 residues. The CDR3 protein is CASSLSRGADTQYF. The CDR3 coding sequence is TGTGCCAGCAGTTTATCGCGGGGGGCAGATACGCAGTATTTT.

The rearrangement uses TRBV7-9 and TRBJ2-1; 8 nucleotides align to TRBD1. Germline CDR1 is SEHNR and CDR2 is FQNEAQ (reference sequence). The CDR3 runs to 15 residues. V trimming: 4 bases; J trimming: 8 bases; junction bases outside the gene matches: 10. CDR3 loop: CASSSNRGEGDEQFF. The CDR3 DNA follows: TGTGCCAGCAGCTCTAACAGGGGGGAAGGCGATGAGCAGTTCTTC.

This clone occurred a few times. CDR3 region: CASSPLTGVRQPQHF. CDR3 in DNA: TGTGCCAGCAGTCCCTTGACAGGGGTACGGCAGCCCCAGCATTTT. This chain connects TRBV28 to TRBJ1-5, with 8 bases fitting TRBD1. This CDR3 comprises 15 residues. With V trimmed by 5 bases and J by 7 bases, 10 bases remained unmatched. Per germline, CDR1 MDHEN and CDR2 SYDVKM. Using reference TRBV28 and TRBJ1-5 for the parts outside the CDR3, the full variable domain is DVKVTQSSRYLVKRTGEKVFLECVQDMDHENMFWYRQDPGLGLRLIYFSYDVKMKEKGDIPEGYSVSREKKERFSLILESASTNQTSMYLCASSPLTGVRQPQHFGDGTRLSIL.

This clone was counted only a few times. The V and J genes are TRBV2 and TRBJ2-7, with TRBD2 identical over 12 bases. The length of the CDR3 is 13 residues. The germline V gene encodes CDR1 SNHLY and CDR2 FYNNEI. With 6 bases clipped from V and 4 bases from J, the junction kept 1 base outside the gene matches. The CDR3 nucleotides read TGTGCCAGCAGGGGGACTAGCGGGTACGAGCAGTACTTC. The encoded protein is CASRGTSGYEQYF.

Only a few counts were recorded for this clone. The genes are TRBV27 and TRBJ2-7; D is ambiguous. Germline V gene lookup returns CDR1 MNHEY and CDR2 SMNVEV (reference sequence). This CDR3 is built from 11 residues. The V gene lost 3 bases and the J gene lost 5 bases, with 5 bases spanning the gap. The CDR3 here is CASSFGHEQYF. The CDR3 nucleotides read TGTGCCAGCAGTTTCGGTCACGAGCAGTACTTC.

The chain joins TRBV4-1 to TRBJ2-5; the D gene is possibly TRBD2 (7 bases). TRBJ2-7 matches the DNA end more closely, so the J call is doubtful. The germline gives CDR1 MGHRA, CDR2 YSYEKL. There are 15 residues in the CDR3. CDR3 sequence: CASSPRGGRTYEQYF. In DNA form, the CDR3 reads TGCGCCAGCAGCCCAAGGGGGGGGCGCACCTACGAGCAGTACTTC.

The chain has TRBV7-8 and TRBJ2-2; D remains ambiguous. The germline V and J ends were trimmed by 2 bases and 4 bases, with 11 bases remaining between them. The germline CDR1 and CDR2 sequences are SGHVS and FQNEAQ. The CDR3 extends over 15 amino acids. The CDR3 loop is CASSLSRLGTGELFF. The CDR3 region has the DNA TGTGCCAGCAGCTTATCGCGACTGGGCACCGGGGAGCTGTTTTTT.

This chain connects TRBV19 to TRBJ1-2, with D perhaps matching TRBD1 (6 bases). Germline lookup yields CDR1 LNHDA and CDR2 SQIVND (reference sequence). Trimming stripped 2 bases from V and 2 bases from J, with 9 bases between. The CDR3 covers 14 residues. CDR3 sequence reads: CASSISTGNYGYTF. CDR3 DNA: TGTGCCAGTAGTATATCGACAGGCAACTATGGCTACACCTTC.